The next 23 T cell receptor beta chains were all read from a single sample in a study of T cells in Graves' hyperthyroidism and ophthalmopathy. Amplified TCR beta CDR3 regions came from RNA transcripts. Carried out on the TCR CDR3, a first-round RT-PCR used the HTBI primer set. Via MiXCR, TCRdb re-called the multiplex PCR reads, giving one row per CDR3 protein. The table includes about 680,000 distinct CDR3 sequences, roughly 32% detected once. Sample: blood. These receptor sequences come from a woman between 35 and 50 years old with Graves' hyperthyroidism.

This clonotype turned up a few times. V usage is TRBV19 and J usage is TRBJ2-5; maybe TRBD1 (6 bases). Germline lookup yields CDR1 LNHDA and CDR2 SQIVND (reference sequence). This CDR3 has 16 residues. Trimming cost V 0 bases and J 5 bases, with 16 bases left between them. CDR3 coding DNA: TGTGCCAGTAGTATAGATTTTGGCAGGGGTATGGAGACCCAGTACTTC. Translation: CASSIDFGRGMETQYF.

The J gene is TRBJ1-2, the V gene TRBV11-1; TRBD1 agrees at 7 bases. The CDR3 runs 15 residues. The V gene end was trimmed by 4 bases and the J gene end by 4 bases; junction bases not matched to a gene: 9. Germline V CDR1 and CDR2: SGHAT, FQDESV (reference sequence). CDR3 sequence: CASSSNGQASYGYTF. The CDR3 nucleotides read TGTGCCAGCAGCTCGAATGGACAGGCCTCCTATGGCTACACCTTC.

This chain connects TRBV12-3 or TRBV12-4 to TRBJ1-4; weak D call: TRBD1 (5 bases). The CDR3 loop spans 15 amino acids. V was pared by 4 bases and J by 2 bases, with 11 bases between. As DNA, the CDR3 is TGTGCCAGCAGTTACCAGGGTGGGACTAATGAAAAACTGTTTTTT. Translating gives CASSYQGGTNEKLFF.

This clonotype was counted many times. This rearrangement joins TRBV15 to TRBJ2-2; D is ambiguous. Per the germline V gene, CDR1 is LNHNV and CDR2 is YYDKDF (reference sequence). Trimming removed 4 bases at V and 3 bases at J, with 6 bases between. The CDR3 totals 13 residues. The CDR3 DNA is TGTGCCACCAGCACGGTACACACCGGGGAGCTGTTTTTT. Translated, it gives CATSTVHTGELFF.

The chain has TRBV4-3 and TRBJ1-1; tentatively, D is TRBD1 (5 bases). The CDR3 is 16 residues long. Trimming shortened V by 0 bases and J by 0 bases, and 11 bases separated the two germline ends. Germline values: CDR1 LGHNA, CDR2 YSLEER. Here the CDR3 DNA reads TGCGCCAGCAGCCAAGAATATACGGGGCTGAACACTGAAGCTTTCTTT. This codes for CASSQEYTGLNTEAFF.

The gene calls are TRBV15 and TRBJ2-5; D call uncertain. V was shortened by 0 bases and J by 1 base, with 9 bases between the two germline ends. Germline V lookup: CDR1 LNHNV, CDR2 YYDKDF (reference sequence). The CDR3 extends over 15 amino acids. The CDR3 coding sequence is TGTGCCACCAGCAGAGATGCCGGGTTCCAAGAGACCCAGTACTTC. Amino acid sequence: CATSRDAGFQETQYF.

CDR3 sequence (DNA): TGTGCCAGCAGCTTGGCAGGGCTTCCCAAGATTGGCTACACCTTC. This codes for CASSLAGLPKIGYTF. The chain is built from TRBV4-2 and TRBJ1-2; possibly TRBD1 for D (5 bases). The CDR3 length is 15 residues. Trimming took 5 bases from V and 7 from J, leaving 20 bases between them. Germline V CDR1 and CDR2: LGHNA, YNFKEQ.

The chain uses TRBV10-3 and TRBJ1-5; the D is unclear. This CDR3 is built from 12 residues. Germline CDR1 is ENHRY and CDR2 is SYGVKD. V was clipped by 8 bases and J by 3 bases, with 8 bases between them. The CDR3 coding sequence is TGTGCCATCTCGCCCCCCAATCAGCCCCAGCATTTT. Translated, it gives CAISPPNQPQHF.

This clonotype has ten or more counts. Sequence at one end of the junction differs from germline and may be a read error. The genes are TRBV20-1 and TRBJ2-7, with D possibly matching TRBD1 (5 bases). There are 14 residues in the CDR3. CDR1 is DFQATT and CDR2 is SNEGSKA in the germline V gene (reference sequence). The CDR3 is CSARDQGKSYEQYF. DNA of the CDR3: TGCAGTGCTCGAGACCAGGGTAAATCCTACGAGCAGTACTTC.

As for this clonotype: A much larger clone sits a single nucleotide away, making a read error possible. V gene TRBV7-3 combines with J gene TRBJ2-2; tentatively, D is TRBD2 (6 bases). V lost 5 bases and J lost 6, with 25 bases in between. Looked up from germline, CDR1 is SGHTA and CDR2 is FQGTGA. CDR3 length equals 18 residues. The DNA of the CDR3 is TGTGCCAGCAGCGCACGACTGGGAGGACCAGCTCAGGCCGGGGAGCTGTTTTTT. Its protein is CASSARLGGPAQAGELFF.

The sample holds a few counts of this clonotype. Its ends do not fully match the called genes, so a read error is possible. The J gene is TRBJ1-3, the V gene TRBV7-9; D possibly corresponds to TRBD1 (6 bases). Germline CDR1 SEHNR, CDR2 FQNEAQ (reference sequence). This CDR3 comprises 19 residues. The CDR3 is CASSQDTPGGHSSGNTIYF. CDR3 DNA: TGCGCCAGCAGCCAAGACACCCCCGGGGGACACTCCTCTGGAAACACCATATATTTT.

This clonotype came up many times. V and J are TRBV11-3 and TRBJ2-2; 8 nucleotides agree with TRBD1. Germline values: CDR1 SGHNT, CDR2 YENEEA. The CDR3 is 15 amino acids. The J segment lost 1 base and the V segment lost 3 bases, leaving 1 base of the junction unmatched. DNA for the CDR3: TGTGCCAGCAGCTTGGACAGGGTGAACACCGGGGAGCTGTTTTTT. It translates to CASSLDRVNTGELFF.

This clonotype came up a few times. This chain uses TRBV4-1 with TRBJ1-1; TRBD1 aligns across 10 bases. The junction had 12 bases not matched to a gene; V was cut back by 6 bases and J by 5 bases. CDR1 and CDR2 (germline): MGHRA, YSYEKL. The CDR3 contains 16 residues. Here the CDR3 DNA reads TGCGCCAGCAGTCCCCGGGACAGGGGCGGTAGGACTGAAGCTTTCTTT. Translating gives CASSPRDRGGRTEAFF.

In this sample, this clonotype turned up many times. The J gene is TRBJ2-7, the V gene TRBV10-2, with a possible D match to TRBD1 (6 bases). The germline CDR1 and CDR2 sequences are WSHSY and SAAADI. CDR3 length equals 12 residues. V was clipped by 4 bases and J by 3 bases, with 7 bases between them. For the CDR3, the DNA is TGCGCCAGCAGTGTGGACAGCTACGAGCAGTACTTC. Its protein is CASSVDSYEQYF.

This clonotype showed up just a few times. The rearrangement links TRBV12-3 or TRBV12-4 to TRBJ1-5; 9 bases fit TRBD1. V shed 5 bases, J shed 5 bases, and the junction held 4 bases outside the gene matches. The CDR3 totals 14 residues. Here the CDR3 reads CASSHTGGDQPQHF. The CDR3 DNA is TGTGCCAGCAGTCATACAGGGGGCGATCAGCCCCAGCATTTT.

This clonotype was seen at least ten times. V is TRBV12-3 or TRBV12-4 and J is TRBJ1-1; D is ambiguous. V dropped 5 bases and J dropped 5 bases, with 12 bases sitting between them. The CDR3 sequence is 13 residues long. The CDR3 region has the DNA TGTGCCAGCAGTATAGGTGAGCCAACTGAAGCTTTCTTT. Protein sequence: CASSIGEPTEAFF.

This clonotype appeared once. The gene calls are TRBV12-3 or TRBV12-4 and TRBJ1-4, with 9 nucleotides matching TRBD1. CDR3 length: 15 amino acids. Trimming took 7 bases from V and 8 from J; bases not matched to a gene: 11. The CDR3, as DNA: TGTGCCAGCACCGCTACGGACAGGGGAGGAGAAAAACTGTTTTTT. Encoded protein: CASTATDRGGEKLFF.

The chain's CDR3 is CASSLLTGAGGNQPQHF. The CDR3 coding sequence is TGTGCCAGCAGCTTGTTGACAGGGGCGGGAGGCAATCAGCCCCAGCATTTT. The chain employs TRBV5-6 and TRBJ1-5; 8 nucleotides match TRBD1. CDR3 length equals 17 residues. Unmatched junction bases numbered 8, after V lost 1 base and J lost 2 bases. Per germline, CDR1 SGHDT and CDR2 YYEEEE.

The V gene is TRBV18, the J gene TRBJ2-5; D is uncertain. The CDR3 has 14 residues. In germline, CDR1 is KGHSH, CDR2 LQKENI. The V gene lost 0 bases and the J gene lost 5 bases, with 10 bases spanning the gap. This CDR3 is CASSPPDESETQYF. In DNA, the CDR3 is TGTGCCAGCTCACCACCGGACGAGAGTGAGACCCAGTACTTC. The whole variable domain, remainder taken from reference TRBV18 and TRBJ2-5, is NAGVMQNPRHLVRRRGQEARLRCSPMKGHSHVYWYRQLPEEGLKFMVYLQKENIIDESGMPKERFSAEFPKEGPSILRIQQVVRGDSAAYFCASSPPDESETQYFGPGTRLLVL.

The CDR3 region is CAWRSVAGVLGYTF. CDR3 bases: TGTGCCTGGAGGTCGGTAGCAGGGGTCTTAGGCTACACCTTC. V usage is TRBV2 and J usage is TRBJ1-2; tentatively, D is TRBD1 (6 bases). CDR3 size: 14 residues. V lost 11 bases and J lost 8, with 24 bases in between. CDR1 and CDR2 (germline): SNHLY, FYNNEI. Filled out from reference TRBV2 and TRBJ1-2, the complete variable domain reads EPEVTQTPSHQVTQMGQEVILRCVPISNHLYFYWYRQILGQKVEFLVSFYNNEISEKSEIFDDQFSVERPDGSNFTLKIRSTKLEDSAMYFCAWRSVAGVLGYTFGSGTRLTVV.

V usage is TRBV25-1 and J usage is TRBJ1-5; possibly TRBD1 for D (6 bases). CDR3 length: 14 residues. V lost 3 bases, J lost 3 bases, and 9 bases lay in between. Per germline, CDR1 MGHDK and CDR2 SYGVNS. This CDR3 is CASSDRGYNQPQHF. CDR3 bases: TGTGCCAGCAGTGACAGGGGCTACAATCAGCCCCAGCATTTT. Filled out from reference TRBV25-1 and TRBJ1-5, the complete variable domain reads EADIYQTPRYLVIGTGKKITLECSQTMGHDKMYWYQQDPGMELHLIHYSYGVNSTEKGDLSSESTVSRIRTEHFPLTLESARPSHTSQYLCASSDRGYNQPQHFGDGTRLSIL.

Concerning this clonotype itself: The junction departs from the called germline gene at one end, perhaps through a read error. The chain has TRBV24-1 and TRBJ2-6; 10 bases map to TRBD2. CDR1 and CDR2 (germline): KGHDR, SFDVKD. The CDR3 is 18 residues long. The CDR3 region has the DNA TGTGCCACCAGTGATTTAGCGGGGGGGCCTAATCGAGCCAACATCCTGACTTTC. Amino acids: CATSDLAGGPNRANILTF.

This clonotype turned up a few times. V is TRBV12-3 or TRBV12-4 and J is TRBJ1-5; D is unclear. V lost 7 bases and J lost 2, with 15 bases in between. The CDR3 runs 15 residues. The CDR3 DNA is TGTGCCAGCACGCGACGGGTTAGCGGCAATCAGCCCCAGCATTTT. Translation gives CASTRRVSGNQPQHF.